The sequence of this T cell receptor (beta chain) was determined in a study of cytomegalovirus exposure and HLA in healthy donors. PCR employed 60 Vbeta and 13 Jbeta primers. TCRdb's copy holds only in-frame clones and misses some; the assay was immunoSEQ multiplex PCR. The table has about 110,000 clones, over 60% seen once. Trimming at V came to 0 bases and at J to 3 bases, leaving 1 base not matched to a gene. In germline, CDR1 is LNHNV, CDR2 YYDKDF (reference sequence). The CDR3 is 14 amino acids. This clone was detected a few times. Sequencing used PBMCs. The genes are TRBV15 and TRBJ1-2; 7 positions agree with TRBD1. The clonotype originates from a woman aged 40 to 50 in good health and CMV-seropositive. The CDR3 here is CATSRDDRDYGYTF. The CDR3 DNA reads TGTGCCACCAGCAGAGACGACAGGGACTATGGCTACACCTTC.